This entry lists 5 T cell receptor beta chains sequenced from one sample in a study of cytomegalovirus exposure and HLA in healthy donors. Use of 60 Vbeta and 13 Jbeta primers characterized the PCR. Some clones are missing from TCRdb's copy, which holds only in-frame ones; the method was immunoSEQ multiplex PCR. The data show almost 200,000 clones, roughly 85% seen once. The sequenced sample consisted of PBMCs. These TCRs come from a woman aged 50 to 60 in good health and CMV-seronegative.

The genes are TRBV5-1 and TRBJ1-1, with a tentative D call TRBD1 (6 bases). The CDR3 is made up of 13 amino acids. Germline V gene data show CDR1 as SGHRS and CDR2 as YFSETQ. Trimming pared 7 bases from V and 0 bases from J, leaving 10 bases between. In DNA form, the CDR3 reads TGCGCCAGCTGGACAGAACTGAACACTGAAGCTTTCTTT. Protein product: CASWTELNTEAFF.

This chain connects TRBV14 to TRBJ1-1; D remains ambiguous. CDR3 length: 13 residues. The V end was cut by 1 base, the J end by 6 bases, with 9 bases between. The germline gives CDR1 SGHDN, CDR2 FVKESK. CDR3 protein: CASSQVQESEAFF. The CDR3 DNA reads TGTGCCAGCAGCCAAGTTCAGGAATCTGAAGCTTTCTTT. The full variable domain, rest sourced from reference TRBV14 and TRBJ1-1, is EAGVTQFPSHSVIEKGQTVTLRCDPISGHDNLYWYRRVMGKEIKFLLHFVKESKQDESGMPNNRFLAERTGGTYSTLKVQPAELEDSGVYFCASSQVQESEAFFGQGTRLTVV.

This clone turned up a few times. The chain has TRBV7-2 and TRBJ2-7; 11 positions match TRBD2. Germline-derived CDR1 and CDR2 are SGHTA and FQGNSA. The CDR3 is 15 residues long. Trimming at V came to 3 bases and at J to 3 bases, leaving 4 bases not matched to a gene. The CDR3 DNA is TGTGCCAGCAGCTTTACTAGCGGGAGCCTCTACGAGCAGTACTTC. It yields the protein CASSFTSGSLYEQYF.

V usage is TRBV4-2 and J usage is TRBJ1-2; 10 bases fit TRBD1. This CDR3 contains 16 residues. Germline V gives CDR1 LGHNA, CDR2 YNFKEQ. Unmatched junction bases numbered 11, after V lost 3 bases and J lost 7 bases. The CDR3 reads CASSQPDGTGVIGYTF. For the CDR3, the DNA is TGTGCCAGCAGCCAGCCAGACGGGACAGGGGTGATTGGCTACACCTTC.

This chain connects TRBV19 to TRBJ2-1; 9 nucleotides align to TRBD2. Germline V gene sequence: CDR1 LNHDA, CDR2 SQIVND (reference sequence). Trimming cost V 6 bases and J 0 bases; bases outside gene matches: 6. This CDR3 has 16 amino acids. CDR3 nucleotides: TGTGCCAGTAGGAGCCCGGGACTAGCCTCCTACAATGAGCAGTTCTTC. Its translation is CASRSPGLASYNEQFF.